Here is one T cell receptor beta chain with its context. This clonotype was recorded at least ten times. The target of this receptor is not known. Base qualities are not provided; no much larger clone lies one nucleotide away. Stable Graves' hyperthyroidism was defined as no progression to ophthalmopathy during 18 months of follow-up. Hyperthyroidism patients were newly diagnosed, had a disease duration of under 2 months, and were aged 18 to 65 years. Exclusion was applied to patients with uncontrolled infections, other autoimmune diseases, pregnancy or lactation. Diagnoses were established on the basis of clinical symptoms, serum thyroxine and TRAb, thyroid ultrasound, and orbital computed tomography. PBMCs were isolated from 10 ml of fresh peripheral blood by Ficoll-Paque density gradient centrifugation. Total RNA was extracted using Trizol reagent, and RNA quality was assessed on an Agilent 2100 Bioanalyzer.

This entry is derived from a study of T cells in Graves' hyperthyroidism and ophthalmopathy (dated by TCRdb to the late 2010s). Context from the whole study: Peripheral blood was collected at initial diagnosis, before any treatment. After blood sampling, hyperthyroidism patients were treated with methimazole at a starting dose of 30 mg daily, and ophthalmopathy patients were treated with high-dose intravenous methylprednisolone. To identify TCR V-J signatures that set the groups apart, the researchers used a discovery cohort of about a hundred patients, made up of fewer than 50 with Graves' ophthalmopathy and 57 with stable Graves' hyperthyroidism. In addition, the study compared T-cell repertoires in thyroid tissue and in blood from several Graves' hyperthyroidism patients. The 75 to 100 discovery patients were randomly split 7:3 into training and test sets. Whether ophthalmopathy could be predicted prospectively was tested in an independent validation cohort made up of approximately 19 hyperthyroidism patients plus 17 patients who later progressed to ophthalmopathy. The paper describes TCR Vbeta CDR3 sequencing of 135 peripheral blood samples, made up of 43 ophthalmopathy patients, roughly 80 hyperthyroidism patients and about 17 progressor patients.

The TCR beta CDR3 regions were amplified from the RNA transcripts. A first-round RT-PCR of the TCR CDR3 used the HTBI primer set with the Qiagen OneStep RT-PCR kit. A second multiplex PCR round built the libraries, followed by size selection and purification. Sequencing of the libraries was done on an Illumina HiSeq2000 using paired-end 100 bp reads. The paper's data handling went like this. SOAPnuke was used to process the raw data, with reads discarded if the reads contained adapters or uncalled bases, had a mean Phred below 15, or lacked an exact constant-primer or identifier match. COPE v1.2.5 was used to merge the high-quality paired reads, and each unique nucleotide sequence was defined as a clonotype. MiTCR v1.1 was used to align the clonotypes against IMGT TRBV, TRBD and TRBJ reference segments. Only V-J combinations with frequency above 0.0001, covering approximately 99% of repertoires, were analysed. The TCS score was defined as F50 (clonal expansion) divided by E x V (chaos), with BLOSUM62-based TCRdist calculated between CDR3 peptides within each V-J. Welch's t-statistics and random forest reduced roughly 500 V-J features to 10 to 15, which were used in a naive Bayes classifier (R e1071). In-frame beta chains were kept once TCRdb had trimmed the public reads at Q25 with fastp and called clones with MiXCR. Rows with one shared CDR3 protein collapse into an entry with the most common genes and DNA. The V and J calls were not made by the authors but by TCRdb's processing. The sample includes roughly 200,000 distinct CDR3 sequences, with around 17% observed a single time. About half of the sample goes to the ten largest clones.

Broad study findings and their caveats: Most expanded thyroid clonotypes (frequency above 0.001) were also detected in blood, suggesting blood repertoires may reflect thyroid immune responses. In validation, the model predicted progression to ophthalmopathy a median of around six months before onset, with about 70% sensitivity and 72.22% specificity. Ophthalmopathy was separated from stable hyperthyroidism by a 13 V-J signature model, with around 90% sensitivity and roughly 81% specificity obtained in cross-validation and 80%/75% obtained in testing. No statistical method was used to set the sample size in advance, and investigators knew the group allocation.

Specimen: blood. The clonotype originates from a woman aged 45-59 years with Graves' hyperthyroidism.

The DNA reads as follows: TGCAGTGCTGATAGCGGGGCCTACAATGAGCAGTTCTTC. Its coded protein is CSADSGAYNEQFF. This chain is built from TRBV20-1 and TRBJ2-1; 8 middle bases align to TRBD2. From the cysteine up to the phenylalanine, the CDR3 has a length of 13 residues. The retained sequence is limited to the CDR3, 39 bases, with the frame set at the first base. V loses 5 bases at its end and J loses 2 bases; junction bases beyond the gene matches: 2. Based on the germline V gene (reference sequence), the CDR1 and CDR2 sequences are DFQATT and SNEGSKA.